Listed here is a single T cell receptor (beta chain). Its target is unknown. Evenly divided among several immunoSEQ plates was the genomic DNA of each subset. Only in-frame clones appear in the TCRdb table, and some are missing; sequencing was by immunoSEQ multiplex PCR. The sample has about 1.5 million clones, 95% to 99% seen once. These data come from a study of shared clonotypes between healthy human individuals. General study results and limits: Compared with clonotypes that all four donors shared, non-shared clonotypes had lower generation probabilities.

In germline, CDR1 is SGDLS, CDR2 YYNGEE. The ends were cut back, 2 bases at V and 4 bases at J, with 12 bases in the middle. CDR3 length equals 14 residues. The specimen was naive CD4+ T cells sorted from blood. Subset described: CD45RA+ positively selected. This clonotype was sampled from a man aged 30 to 45 in good health. V gene TRBV9 combines with J gene TRBJ1-1; D remains ambiguous. CDR3 loop: CASSVLVSSTEAFF. Written as DNA, the CDR3 is TGTGCCAGCAGCGTTTTGGTTTCGTCCACTGAAGCTTTCTTT.